This entry lists 26 T cell receptor beta chains sequenced from one sample in a study of T cells in Graves' hyperthyroidism and ophthalmopathy. It was RNA transcripts that yielded the amplified TCR beta CDR3 regions. An initial round of RT-PCR targeting the TCR CDR3 relied on the HTBI primer set. TCRdb redid the calling of the multiplex PCR reads with MiXCR, one entry per CDR3 protein. The table includes around 580,000 distinct CDR3 sequences, roughly a sixth detected once. What was sequenced was blood. The receptors were gathered from a woman aged 18-29 years with Graves' hyperthyroidism.

This clonotype has at least ten counts. The chain recombines TRBV6-1 with TRBJ1-1; D not certain. In germline, CDR1 is MNHNS, CDR2 SASEGT. Between the trimmed V and J ends, which lost 2 bases and 1 base, there was a span of 8 bases. The CDR3 is made up of 14 amino acids. The CDR3 loop reads CASSEYAGNTEAFF. The CDR3 region has the DNA TGTGCCAGCAGTGAATATGCGGGGAACACTGAAGCTTTCTTT.

This clonotype was counted at least ten times. The chain links TRBV6-1 to TRBJ2-1; D not resolved. The CDR3 runs 16 residues. Germline V gene data show CDR1 as MNHNS and CDR2 as SASEGT. V was clipped by 5 bases and J by 0 bases, with 14 bases between them. The CDR3 nucleotides read TGTGCCAGCAGTTCCCTCCTCGCGAGCTCCTACAATGAGCAGTTCTTC. Translation gives CASSSLLASSYNEQFF.

In its sample, this clonotype was seen many times. The CDR3 DNA sequence: TGCGCCAGCAGCTTCGGGACAGGGGCAGAGACCCAGTACTTC. Translated: CASSFGTGAETQYF. The J gene is TRBJ2-5, the V gene TRBV5-1; 10 bases align to TRBD1. Germline V gene data show CDR1 as SGHRS and CDR2 as YFSETQ. The J segment lost 4 bases and the V segment lost 2 bases, leaving 2 bases of the junction unmatched. This CDR3 comprises 14 residues.

The CDR3 sequence: CSTAGDTEAFF. CDR3 DNA: TGCAGCACGGCGGGGGACACTGAAGCTTTCTTT. The rearrangement joins TRBV29-1 to TRBJ1-1; perhaps TRBD1 as D (5 bases). There are 11 residues in the CDR3. The V and J ends lost 8 bases and 3 bases respectively, with 10 bases between them. Germline-derived CDR1 and CDR2 are SQVTM and ANQGSEA.

The chain has TRBV27 and TRBJ1-2; TRBD1 might be the D (6 bases). Germline lookup yields CDR1 MNHEY and CDR2 SMNVEV (reference sequence). The CDR3 consists of 17 residues. V gave up 5 bases and J gave up 8 bases, with 27 bases separating them. The CDR3 spells CASSPLGPQGLLEGYTF. CDR3 DNA: TGTGCCAGCAGTCCATTAGGCCCCCAGGGGCTGTTGGAAGGCTACACCTTC.

The rearrangement joins TRBV7-2 to TRBJ1-2, with 8 bases lining up with TRBD1. This CDR3 comprises 13 residues. Germline V lookup: CDR1 SGHTA, CDR2 FQGNSA. With V trimmed by 6 bases and J by 6 bases, 6 bases remained unmatched. The CDR3 loop reads CASRPGQVHGYTF. Written as DNA, the CDR3 is TGTGCCAGCAGACCGGGACAGGTACATGGCTACACCTTC. Full variable domain (missing parts from reference TRBV7-2 and TRBJ1-2): GAGVSQSPSNKVTEKGKDVELRCDPISGHTALYWYRQSLGQGLEFLIYFQGNSAPDKSGLPSDRFSAERTGGSVSTLTIQRTQQEDSAVYLCASRPGQVHGYTFGSGTRLTVV.

The table lists this clonotype with many counts. The chain uses TRBV12-3 or TRBV12-4 and TRBJ1-1; possible D gene TRBD1, 6 bases. The length of the CDR3 is 15 residues. Deletions cut 6 bases from V and 1 base from J, with 15 bases between. The chain's CDR3 is CASSSWDIENTEAFF. The CDR3 region has the DNA TGTGCCAGCAGCTCCTGGGACATCGAGAACACTGAAGCTTTCTTT.

This clonotype was counted many times. Here the CDR3 reads CASSFPREGSTDTQYF. CDR3 nucleotide sequence: TGTGCCAGCAGCTTCCCCCGTGAGGGCAGCACAGATACGCAGTATTTT. The V call is TRBV11-1, the J call TRBJ2-3, with a weak D call TRBD2 (5 bases). The V end was cut by 3 bases, the J end by 0 bases, with 13 bases between. Germline V gene lookup returns CDR1 SGHAT and CDR2 FQDESV (reference sequence). The CDR3 contains 16 residues.

This clonotype occurred many times. The chain carries TRBV12-3 or TRBV12-4 and TRBJ2-3, with TRBD2 matching over 7 bases. This CDR3 comprises 14 residues. Germline trimming cut 6 bases from V and 7 bases from J; bases unmatched to any gene: 10. The CDR3 DNA reads as TGTGCCAGCAGGTCCGGGACTACCGGTAATACGCAGTATTTT. As protein: CASRSGTTGNTQYF.

On this clonotype: At one end, the junction sequence differs from germline, possibly due to a read error. The chain combines TRBV12-3 or TRBV12-4 with TRBJ2-7, with TRBD2 identical over 10 bases. This CDR3 region has 12 residues. In DNA, the CDR3 is TGTGCCAGCAGTTCCCTAGCGGGGGAACAGCACTTC. It yields the protein CASSSLAGEQHF.

V and J are TRBV19 and TRBJ1-1, with a tentative D call TRBD1 (6 bases). The CDR3 extends over 16 amino acids. The V end lost 3 bases, the J end lost 1 base, and 15 bases lay between the germline ends. The germline V gene has CDR1 LNHDA and CDR2 SQIVND (reference sequence). In nucleotides, the CDR3 is TGTGCCAGTAGTATTGTCCCCAGGACAGCGAACACTGAAGCTTTCTTT. It translates to CASSIVPRTANTEAFF. Drawing the rest from reference TRBV19 and TRBJ1-1, the complete variable domain is DGGITQSPKYLFRKEGQNVTLSCEQNLNHDAMYWYRQDPGQGLRLIYYSQIVNDFQKGDIAEGYSVSREKKESFPLTVTSAQKNPTAFYLCASSIVPRTANTEAFFGQGTRLTVV.

This clonotype was seen a single time. A single base separates this from a much larger clone, so it may be a read error. The CDR3 end shows no conserved phenylalanine or tryptophan, and so a read error is likely. The chain links TRBV11-2 to TRBJ2-1; D is uncertain. Trimming removed 5 bases at V and 0 bases at J, with 8 bases between. Per germline, CDR1 SGHAT and CDR2 FQNNGV. The CDR3 has 14 residues. CDR3 amino acids: CASSLDDSYNEQFY. Here the CDR3 DNA reads TGTGCCAGCAGCCTGGATGACTCCTACAATGAGCAGTTCTAC.

This clonotype showed up just a few times. The rearrangement uses TRBV24-1 and TRBJ2-3, with D tentatively TRBD2 (6 bases). With 0 bases removed from V and 4 bases from J, the gap between germline ends came to 10 bases. The germline gives CDR1 KGHDR, CDR2 SFDVKD. The CDR3 runs 15 residues. Written as DNA, the CDR3 is TGTGCCACCAGTGATTTGCGGCGGGGACCAGATACGCAGTATTTT. Translation gives CATSDLRRGPDTQYF.

There are a few counts of this clonotype. The rearrangement links TRBV7-9 to TRBJ2-4; 11 bases align to TRBD2. Germline V gene sequence: CDR1 SEHNR, CDR2 FQNEAQ (reference sequence). CDR3 length equals 17 residues. Losses at the gene ends were 5 bases for V and 6 bases for J; bases not matched to a gene: 12. This CDR3 is CASSPMLGSGGGNIQYF. In DNA, the CDR3 is TGTGCCAGCAGCCCGATGTTAGGTAGCGGGGGGGGAAACATTCAGTACTTC.

This clonotype has only a few counts. This chain links TRBV9 with TRBJ2-1, with 12 nucleotides matching TRBD2. Losses at the gene ends were 0 bases for V and 6 bases for J; bases not matched to a gene: 7. From germline, CDR1 is SGDLS and CDR2 YYNGEE. The CDR3 spans 17 residues. The CDR3 reads CASSVDPSGGALNEQFF. The DNA of the CDR3 is TGTGCCAGCAGCGTAGACCCTAGCGGGGGGGCCCTCAATGAGCAGTTCTTC.

The J gene is TRBJ2-2, the V gene TRBV10-3, with D perhaps matching TRBD1 (7 bases). This CDR3 has 21 amino acids. The V end was cut by 5 bases, the J end by 0 bases, with 28 bases between. Per germline, CDR1 ENHRY and CDR2 SYGVKD. This CDR3 is CAISQHGQDLFSGPNTGELFF. The CDR3 coding sequence is TGTGCCATCAGTCAACACGGACAGGATCTGTTTAGCGGACCGAACACCGGGGAGCTGTTTTTT.

V is TRBV24-1 and J is TRBJ2-1, with 9 bases identical to TRBD1. The J segment lost 4 bases and the V segment lost 7 bases, leaving 1 base of the junction unmatched. Germline assignment: CDR1 KGHDR and CDR2 SFDVKD. The CDR3 spans 13 residues. DNA for the CDR3: TGTGCCACCAGGGGACAGGGTTACAATGAGCAGTTCTTC. This encodes CATRGQGYNEQFF.

This clonotype was seen a few times. The chain couples TRBV27 to TRBJ2-1; D might be TRBD2 (5 bases). The CDR3 length is 16 residues. Deletions cut 2 bases from V and 7 bases from J, with 18 bases between. The germline gives CDR1 MNHEY, CDR2 SMNVEV (reference sequence). CDR3: CASSLLLEAGRNEQFF. Written as DNA, the CDR3 is TGTGCCAGCAGTTTACTTCTTGAGGCGGGCCGGAATGAGCAGTTCTTC.

The table lists this clonotype with many counts. Here the CDR3 reads CASSLLLAVTDTQYF. CDR3 coding DNA: TGTGCCAGCAGCTTATTACTAGCGGTCACAGATACGCAGTATTTT. This sequence joins TRBV7-9 and TRBJ2-3, with 8 bases lining up with TRBD2. Per germline, CDR1 SEHNR and CDR2 FQNEAQ (reference sequence). Losses at the gene ends were 2 bases for V and 2 bases for J; bases not matched to a gene: 3. The CDR3 has 15 residues.

This clonotype was seen a few times. This chain uses TRBV19 with TRBJ1-4; perhaps TRBD1 as D (6 bases). The length of the CDR3 is 15 residues. Per germline, CDR1 LNHDA and CDR2 SQIVND (reference sequence). The V end was cut by 3 bases, the J end by 5 bases, with 13 bases between. In DNA form, the CDR3 reads TGTGCCAGTAGTATTCGCAGGGGCGCGAATGAAAAACTGTTTTTT. Amino acid sequence: CASSIRRGANEKLFF.

The rearrangement links TRBV4-2 to TRBJ2-5; D is possibly TRBD1 (5 bases). Per germline, CDR1 LGHNA and CDR2 YNFKEQ. The CDR3 runs 15 residues. Trimming removed 3 bases at V and 2 bases at J, with 13 bases between. The CDR3 is CASSQTVLEQETQYF. The CDR3 DNA follows: TGTGCCAGCAGCCAGACAGTCCTTGAACAAGAGACCCAGTACTTC.

The rearrangement uses TRBV5-1 and TRBJ2-1; a weak D match, TRBD1 (5 bases). V was clipped by 6 bases and J by 4 bases, with 20 bases between them. This CDR3 comprises 16 residues. From germline, CDR1 is SGHRS and CDR2 YFSETQ. CDR3: CASTILPGQPYNEQFF. The CDR3, as DNA: TGCGCCAGCACCATCCTACCCGGACAACCTTACAATGAGCAGTTCTTC. Filled out from reference TRBV5-1 and TRBJ2-1, the complete variable domain reads KAGVTQTPRYLIKTRGQQVTLSCSPISGHRSVSWYQQTPGQGLQFLFEYFSETQRNKGNFPGRFSGRQFSNSRSEMNVSTLELGDSALYLCASTILPGQPYNEQFFGPGTRLTVL.

The V and J genes are TRBV11-1 and TRBJ1-5; D not resolved. Trimming removed 5 bases from V and 1 base from J, with 12 bases in between. Germline V lookup: CDR1 SGHAT, CDR2 FQDESV (reference sequence). There are 15 residues in the CDR3. As DNA, the CDR3 is TGTGCCAGCAGCCGCGGGATTTACAGCAATCAGCCCCAGCATTTT. Translated: CASSRGIYSNQPQHF.

Regarding this clonotype: A read error may be the cause here, since a much bigger clone is one base away. The V and J genes are TRBV5-1 and TRBJ2-7, with 7 bases lining up with TRBD2. The germline gives CDR1 SGHRS, CDR2 YFSETQ. The CDR3 loop spans 16 amino acids. V lost 0 bases to trimming and J lost 7 bases; unmatched junction nucleotides: 13. In DNA form, the CDR3 reads TGCGCCAGCAGCTTGGTTGTGGGAGGGCCACCCAATGAGCAGTACTTC. It yields the protein CASSLVVGGPPNEQYF.

This clonotype was found many times. The chain is built from TRBV28 and TRBJ2-3; D unresolved. The germline gives CDR1 MDHEN, CDR2 SYDVKM. The ends were cut back, 6 bases at V and 4 bases at J, with 17 bases in the middle. The CDR3 is made up of 15 amino acids. Here the CDR3 reads CASRYFRMRSDTQYF. CDR3 nucleotides: TGTGCCAGCAGGTATTTCAGGATGAGGTCAGATACGCAGTATTTT.

The chain recombines TRBV6-2 or TRBV6-3 with TRBJ2-7, with D possibly being TRBD1 (6 bases). The CDR3 sequence is 14 residues long. Germline V gives CDR1 MNHEY, CDR2 SVGEGT. The V gene lost 4 bases and the J gene lost 3 bases, with 13 bases spanning the gap. The CDR3 region is CASSSPLDSYEQYF. CDR3 sequence (DNA): TGTGCCAGCAGTTCCCCTCTGGACAGCTACGAGCAGTACTTC.